This entry describes one TCR beta chain. The target antigen is unknown. One end of the junction is discordant with germline, which a read error may explain. Orbital computed tomography, together with clinical symptoms, serum thyroxine, TRAb and thyroid ultrasound, was used for diagnosis. This sample stems from a study of Graves' ophthalmopathy and Graves' hyperthyroidism. The study, taken as a whole, reports: The model's prediction of ophthalmopathy progression had around 70% sensitivity and 72% to 85% specificity. Classification of ophthalmopathy versus stable hyperthyroidism by a 13-signature model yielded around 88% sensitivity and around 76% specificity.

This CDR3 has 13 residues. The germline CDR1 and CDR2 sequences are DFQATT and SNEGSKA (reference sequence). Amplifying from RNA transcripts, the study obtained TCR beta CDR3 regions. Following a first-round RT-PCR that used HTBI primers, a second-round multiplex PCR was carried out. MiXCR, run by TCRdb on the multiplex PCR reads, gives a single entry per CDR3 protein. The sample has around 1.1 million distinct CDR3 sequences; around a third are singletons. The chain is built from TRBV20-1 and TRBJ2-5; tentatively, D is TRBD1 (5 bases). Sequencing was done on a sample of peripheral blood or thyroid tissue (not recorded which). This TCR was recovered from an adult man with Graves' hyperthyroidism. The chain's CDR3 is CSASGQGQGTQYF. In DNA form, the CDR3 reads TGCAGTGCTAGCGGGCAGGGCCAAGGGACCCAGTACTTC.